The clone carrying this T cell receptor (beta chain) came up a few times. Its cognate antigen is unknown. This CDR3 has 16 amino acids. The germline CDR1 and CDR2 sequences are SGHVS and FQNEAQ. V lost 10 bases and J lost 2; bases outside the gene matches: 16. This record comes from a study of T-cell reconstitution after alpha-beta-depleted transplantation in children. Study-level points and caveats: Several hundred expanded graft clones reportedly supplied alpha-beta T cells about two months after transplant. Most T-cell counts and diversity one year after the transplant came from T cells that were newly produced. Some patients owed their high day-60 TCRbeta diversity to surviving recipient T cells and thymic progenitors.

Preparation of the TCRbeta library used unique molecular identifiers. TCRdb recomputed calls from the PCR reads with MiXCR, one row per CDR3 protein. In the table there are around 420,000 distinct CDR3 sequences, 15% to 20% of which are singletons. The sequence came from a boy under two years old who had a stem cell transplant for Wiskott-Aldrich syndrome, so the T cells may come from the graft donor. The chain uses TRBV7-8 and TRBJ2-5; 7 nucleotides agree with TRBD2. The sample in question was PBMCs, mostly from graft donor cells, obtained 360 days after TCRalphabeta/CD19-depleted stem cell transplant. CDR3 amino acids: CATHSLRGSGQETQYF. The CDR3 DNA reads TGTGCCACTCATTCCCTGCGGGGGTCCGGACAAGAGACCCAGTACTTC.